Listed below are T cell receptor beta chains from one sample, sequenced in a study of T cells in Graves' hyperthyroidism and ophthalmopathy. A single record per CDR3 protein comes from TCRdb applying MiXCR to the multiplex PCR reads. The sample contains hundreds of thousands of distinct CDR3 sequences, 30% to 40% of which appear only once. What was sequenced was blood. These receptors originate from a woman aged 40 to 55 with Graves' hyperthyroidism. Each CDR3 is given with its conserved first and last residue. Fields, in order: D gene, J gene, V gene, clone size, CDR3 DNA, CDR3 protein. The D gene is left open where the match is weak. Not every row has a clone size; where given, it reads once, few, many or a size class.

d_call: .; j_call: TRBJ2-7; v_call: TRBV7-2; clone_size: many; cdr3_nt: TGTGCCAGCAGCTTAGTAACCTACGAGCAGTACTTC; cdr3_aa: CASSLVTYEQYF
d_call: .; j_call: TRBJ1-1; v_call: TRBV6-5; clone_size: many; cdr3_nt: TGTGCCAGCAGAGCTACAGGGAACACTGAAGCTTTCTTT; cdr3_aa: CASRATGNTEAFF
d_call: TRBD1; j_call: TRBJ1-2; v_call: TRBV15; clone_size: .; cdr3_nt: TGTGCCACCAGCAGTCTCGGGACAGACTATGGCTACACCTTC; cdr3_aa: CATSSLGTDYGYTF
d_call: .; j_call: TRBJ2-7; v_call: TRBV12-3/TRBV12-4; clone_size: few; cdr3_nt: TGTGCCAGCAGTTCCGGGACAACCAGCTACGAGCAGTACTTC; cdr3_aa: CASSSGTTSYEQYF
d_call: TRBD1; j_call: TRBJ1-4; v_call: TRBV19; clone_size: few; cdr3_nt: TGTGCCAGCTCTAACCGGGACAGGTTCAGTGAGGAACTGTTTTTT; cdr3_aa: CASSNRDRFSEELFF
d_call: .; j_call: TRBJ1-2; v_call: TRBV10-3; clone_size: .; cdr3_nt: TGTGCCAGCAGCCACTCGGGCAGGGACGCGAATTATGGCTACACCTTC; cdr3_aa: CASSHSGRDANYGYTF
d_call: TRBD1; j_call: TRBJ1-2; v_call: TRBV5-1; clone_size: few; cdr3_nt: TGCGCCAGCAGCATAACGACAGGGGGAGCTAACTATGGCTACACCTTC; cdr3_aa: CASSITTGGANYGYTF
d_call: .; j_call: TRBJ1-3; v_call: TRBV2; clone_size: many; cdr3_nt: TGTGCCAGCAGCGATCGGGGCTCTGGAAACACCATATATTTT; cdr3_aa: CASSDRGSGNTIYF
d_call: .; j_call: TRBJ1-1; v_call: TRBV6-5; clone_size: .; cdr3_nt: TGTGCCAGCAGTTACCCGCCAGGCGGCCACACTGAAGCTTTCTTT; cdr3_aa: CASSYPPGGHTEAFF
d_call: .; j_call: TRBJ1-5; v_call: TRBV4-3; clone_size: many; cdr3_nt: TGCGCCAGCAGCCAAGACGAAGGGAATCAGCCCCAGCATTTT; cdr3_aa: CASSQDEGNQPQHF
d_call: .; j_call: TRBJ1-1; v_call: TRBV29-1; clone_size: few; cdr3_nt: TGCAGCGTAGCTAAGCGCACTGAAGCTTTCTTT; cdr3_aa: CSVAKRTEAFF
d_call: TRBD1; j_call: TRBJ1-1; v_call: TRBV7-3; clone_size: few; cdr3_nt: TGTGCCAGCAGCTTAGACGGGGACAGGGACACTGAAGCTTTCTTT; cdr3_aa: CASSLDGDRDTEAFF
d_call: .; j_call: TRBJ1-1; v_call: TRBV10-3; clone_size: few; cdr3_nt: TGTGCCAGCAGAAACGACAGGCTCCGAACTGAAGCTTTCTTT; cdr3_aa: CASRNDRLRTEAFF
d_call: TRBD1; j_call: TRBJ1-1; v_call: TRBV20-1; clone_size: .; cdr3_nt: TGCAGTGCGAACCGAGGGGTGGATGAAAGACAGGGGCGCTTTCTCTTGCCTTTCTTT; cdr3_aa: CSANRGVDERQGRFLLPFF
d_call: TRBD2; j_call: TRBJ2-2; v_call: TRBV20-1; clone_size: .; cdr3_nt: TGCAGTGCTACGACCCTAACTAGCGGGAGCAACACCGGGGAGCTGTTTTTT; cdr3_aa: CSATTLTSGSNTGELFF
d_call: .; j_call: TRBJ1-4; v_call: TRBV7-2; clone_size: .; cdr3_nt: TGTGCCAGCAGACGAGTGGGGGCAACTAATGAAAAACTGTTTTTT; cdr3_aa: CASRRVGATNEKLFF
d_call: .; j_call: TRBJ1-1; v_call: TRBV3-1; clone_size: few; cdr3_nt: TGTGCCAGCAGCCAAGGGTTTCATGGGCGAGCTTTCTTT; cdr3_aa: CASSQGFHGRAFF
d_call: .; j_call: TRBJ2-7; v_call: TRBV7-9; clone_size: many; cdr3_nt: TGTGCCAGCAGCTTAGGGACGGATCTGGAGCAGTACTTC; cdr3_aa: CASSLGTDLEQYF
d_call: .; j_call: TRBJ1-6; v_call: TRBV7-2; clone_size: many; cdr3_nt: TGTGCCAGCCGGGCTAGCAATTCACCCCTCCACTTT; cdr3_aa: CASRASNSPLHF
d_call: TRBD1; j_call: TRBJ2-7; v_call: TRBV29-1; clone_size: many; cdr3_nt: TGCAGCGCTATAAGACAGGGGAGCTCCTACGAGCAGTACTTC; cdr3_aa: CSAIRQGSSYEQYF
d_call: .; j_call: TRBJ2-7; v_call: TRBV7-2; clone_size: .; cdr3_nt: TGTGCCAGCAGCTTAGGATTCCCCTACGAGCAGTACTTC; cdr3_aa: CASSLGFPYEQYF
d_call: .; j_call: TRBJ2-5; v_call: TRBV29-1; clone_size: many; cdr3_nt: TGCAGCGTTGGTACCAGGGGTTACCAAGAGACCCAGTACTTC; cdr3_aa: CSVGTRGYQETQYF
d_call: TRBD1; j_call: TRBJ2-5; v_call: TRBV9; clone_size: .; cdr3_nt: TGTGCCAGCAGTTACAACGACAGGGACCAAGAGACCCAGTACTTC; cdr3_aa: CASSYNDRDQETQYF
d_call: TRBD2; j_call: TRBJ2-2; v_call: TRBV19; clone_size: .; cdr3_nt: TGTGCCAGTACCTCACTAGCGGGAGACCCGGTTTGGACCGGGGAGCTGTTTTTT; cdr3_aa: CASTSLAGDPVWTGELFF
d_call: .; j_call: TRBJ1-1; v_call: TRBV25-1; clone_size: .; cdr3_nt: TGTGCCAGCCACCGTTCAGGGTTGGGGAACACTGAAGCTTTCTTT; cdr3_aa: CASHRSGLGNTEAFF
d_call: TRBD1; j_call: TRBJ1-1; v_call: TRBV2; clone_size: .; cdr3_nt: TGTGCCAGCAGTGAAGGGAGCAGACAGGGCCGTGAAGCTTTCTTT; cdr3_aa: CASSEGSRQGREAFF
d_call: .; j_call: TRBJ1-2; v_call: TRBV12-3/TRBV12-4; clone_size: many; cdr3_nt: TGTGCCAGCAGTAGGGGTCTGAATGGCTACACCTTC; cdr3_aa: CASSRGLNGYTF
d_call: .; j_call: TRBJ1-1; v_call: TRBV28; clone_size: .; cdr3_nt: TGTGCCACCTACTCCCCAACCACTGAAGCTTTCTTT; cdr3_aa: CATYSPTTEAFF
d_call: .; j_call: TRBJ1-3; v_call: TRBV12-3/TRBV12-4; clone_size: few; cdr3_nt: TGTGCCGAAAAAACGGGAAACACCATATATTTT; cdr3_aa: CAEKTGNTIYF
d_call: TRBD1; j_call: TRBJ1-3; v_call: TRBV12-3/TRBV12-4; clone_size: .; cdr3_nt: TGTGCCAGCAGTTCCCGGGACAGGGGCGACAACACCATATATTTT; cdr3_aa: CASSSRDRGDNTIYF
d_call: .; j_call: TRBJ1-1; v_call: TRBV10-3; clone_size: .; cdr3_nt: TGTGCCATCGGCCCCCAGGGGAACACCGAAGCTTTCTTT; cdr3_aa: CAIGPQGNTEAFF
d_call: .; j_call: TRBJ1-1; v_call: TRBV6-6; clone_size: .; cdr3_nt: TGTGCCAGCAGTTACCCCAGGGATGAGGCTTTCTTT; cdr3_aa: CASSYPRDEAFF
d_call: TRBD1; j_call: TRBJ1-2; v_call: TRBV9; clone_size: few; cdr3_nt: TGTGCCAGCAGCGTACGACAGGGGAACTATGGCTACACCTTC; cdr3_aa: CASSVRQGNYGYTF
d_call: .; j_call: TRBJ1-2; v_call: TRBV24-1; clone_size: many; cdr3_nt: TGTGCCACCAGTGACGCAGCATATGGCTACACCTTC; cdr3_aa: CATSDAAYGYTF
d_call: .; j_call: TRBJ2-2; v_call: TRBV20-1; clone_size: few; cdr3_nt: TGCAGTGCTAGAGACAGGCAAAGGAGCCGGGAGCTGTTTTTT; cdr3_aa: CSARDRQRSRELFF
d_call: .; j_call: TRBJ2-6; v_call: TRBV9; clone_size: many; cdr3_nt: TGTGCCAGCAGCGTAGAGTACACTGGGGCCAACGTCCTGACTTTC; cdr3_aa: CASSVEYTGANVLTF
d_call: TRBD1; j_call: TRBJ1-2; v_call: TRBV11-2; clone_size: many; cdr3_nt: TGTGCCAGCAGCTTAGTCCGGACAGGGGGGGACTATGGCTACACCTTC; cdr3_aa: CASSLVRTGGDYGYTF
d_call: .; j_call: TRBJ1-2; v_call: TRBV7-2; clone_size: .; cdr3_nt: TGTGCCAGCAGCCAGGGGCGGGACACAGCTAACTATGGCTACACCTTC; cdr3_aa: CASSQGRDTANYGYTF
d_call: .; j_call: TRBJ2-7; v_call: TRBV5-1; clone_size: few; cdr3_nt: TGCGCCAGCAGCCACGGACAGTTAGCCTACGAGCAGTACTTC; cdr3_aa: CASSHGQLAYEQYF
d_call: .; j_call: TRBJ2-7; v_call: TRBV19; clone_size: many; cdr3_nt: TGTGCCAGTAGTATTCGCCCCACCGAGCAGTACTTC; cdr3_aa: CASSIRPTEQYF
d_call: TRBD1; j_call: TRBJ2-5; v_call: TRBV12-3/TRBV12-4; clone_size: many; cdr3_nt: TGTGCCAGCAGCTCCGGACAGGGGGCGGGAGAGACCCAGTACTTC; cdr3_aa: CASSSGQGAGETQYF
d_call: TRBD1; j_call: TRBJ2-5; v_call: TRBV28; clone_size: few; cdr3_nt: TGTGCCAGCGGGGACAGGGGGCTACTGGAGACCCAGTACTTC; cdr3_aa: CASGDRGLLETQYF
d_call: .; j_call: TRBJ2-7; v_call: TRBV25-1; clone_size: .; cdr3_nt: TGTGCCAGCAGTGAGGGGGGTCCCGTTATCTGCGAGCAGTACTTC; cdr3_aa: CASSEGGPVICEQYF
d_call: TRBD1; j_call: TRBJ2-6; v_call: TRBV5-5; clone_size: .; cdr3_nt: TGTGCCAGCAGCCTGAGGACAGGCCCAAGCTCTGGGGCCAACGTCCTGACTTTC; cdr3_aa: CASSLRTGPSSGANVLTF
d_call: .; j_call: TRBJ1-1; v_call: TRBV11-1; clone_size: .; cdr3_nt: TGTGCCTTACGGGGGAGAGGATTTCGCACTGAAGCTTTCTTT; cdr3_aa: CALRGRGFRTEAFF
d_call: .; j_call: TRBJ1-1; v_call: TRBV19; clone_size: many; cdr3_nt: TGTGCCATAAGGGACAAGATGAACACTGAAGCTTTCTTT; cdr3_aa: CAIRDKMNTEAFF
d_call: .; j_call: TRBJ2-5; v_call: TRBV7-2; clone_size: .; cdr3_nt: TGTGCCAGCAGCTCGGGGGTGGTGGAGACCCAGTACTTC; cdr3_aa: CASSSGVVETQYF